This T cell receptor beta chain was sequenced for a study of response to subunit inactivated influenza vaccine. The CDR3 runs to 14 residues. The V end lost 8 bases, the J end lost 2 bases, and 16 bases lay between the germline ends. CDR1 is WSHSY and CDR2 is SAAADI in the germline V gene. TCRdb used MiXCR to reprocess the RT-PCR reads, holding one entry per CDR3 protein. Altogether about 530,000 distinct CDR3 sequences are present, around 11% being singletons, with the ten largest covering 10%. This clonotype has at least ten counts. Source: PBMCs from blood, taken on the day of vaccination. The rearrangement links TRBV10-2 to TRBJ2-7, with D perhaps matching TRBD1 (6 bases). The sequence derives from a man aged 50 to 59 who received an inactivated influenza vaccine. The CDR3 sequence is CASGVQGLAYEQYF. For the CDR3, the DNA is TGCGCCAGCGGGGTACAGGGCTTGGCCTACGAGCAGTACTTC.